This entry concerns a single T cell receptor beta chain. As originally analysed: Reference gene primer amplification yielded estimated nucleated cell counts. TCRdb keeps only in-frame clones here, not all; method: immunoSEQ multiplex PCR. For V, J and clone size, that table is used; D and trimming come from the DNA. This table holds some 120,000 clones, 88% found once. The data are from a study of blood T cell repertoires in COVID-19. Overall study: The study drew acute and convalescent COVID-19 samples from the United States, Italy and Spain. Nucleic acid was either cDNA or gDNA, and it came from T cells, B-cell-depleted T cells, or PBMCs.

This sequence originates from a human donor in a cohort sampled during active COVID-19. The sequenced sample consisted of peripheral blood.

CDR3 protein: CASSHPLQETQYF. DNA of the CDR3: TGTGCCAGCAGCCACCCTCTCCAAGAGACCCAGTACTTC. This chain joins TRBV3-1 (or the pseudogene TRBV3-2) and TRBJ2-5; D gene ambiguous. From germline, CDR1 is LGHDT and CDR2 YNNKEL (reference sequence). V shed 3 bases and J shed 1 base, with 6 bases lying between them. The CDR3 contains 13 residues.